A single sample gave rise to the 26 T cell receptor beta chains below, sequenced in a study of graft-versus-host responses after intestinal transplantation. Libraries were prepared by immunoSEQ multiplex PCR; TCRdb keeps only in-frame clonotypes and omits some of them. The sample comprises approximately 14,000 clones, about 36% of which are singletons, and around 1% rests with the top ten. The sample was alloreactive CD4+ T cells from a mixed lymphocyte reaction culture, taken before intestinal transplant. Described subset: CFSE-low proliferating T cells sorted from approximately 6-day pre-transplant mixed lymphocyte reaction (GvH or HvG direction). These receptors were collected from a human patient who received an intestinal transplant.

The chain recombines TRBV7-2 with TRBJ2-7; 10 nucleotides align to TRBD1. Germline CDR1 reads SGHTA; CDR2 reads FQGNSA. This CDR3 region has 14 residues. Trimming removed 6 bases from V and 4 bases from J; junction bases left unmatched: 6. The CDR3 region has the DNA TGTGCCAGCAGGTCGACAGGGGGCAGTTACGAGCAGTACTTC. Protein product: CASRSTGGSYEQYF.

In this sample, this clone turned up a few times. The chain joins TRBV10-1 to TRBJ2-3, with D possibly TRBD1 on 5 matching bases. V was pared by 3 bases and J by 3 bases, with 10 bases between. CDR3 size: 14 residues. In germline, CDR1 is WNHNN, CDR2 SYGVQD (reference sequence). CDR3: CASSDGRVTDTQYF. The CDR3 DNA reads TGCGCCAGCAGTGATGGCAGGGTAACAGATACGCAGTATTTT.

V gene TRBV18 combines with J gene TRBJ2-1; possible D gene TRBD2, 5 bases. The CDR3 length is 13 residues. V shed 3 bases and J shed 7 bases, with 10 bases lying between them. Germline V gives CDR1 KGHSH, CDR2 LQKENI. DNA of the CDR3: TGTGCCAGCTCACCCCCATCGGGGAATGAGCAGTTCTTC. Its translation: CASSPPSGNEQFF.

The chain has TRBV7-2 and TRBJ2-7; TRBD2 agrees at 12 bases. The ends lost 6 bases at V and 2 bases at J; junction bases unmatched: 5. CDR3 length: 15 residues. Germline assignment: CDR1 SGHTA and CDR2 FQGNSA. CDR3 loop: CASSWTSGVTYEQYF. The CDR3 DNA reads as TGTGCCAGCAGTTGGACTAGCGGGGTAACCTACGAGCAGTACTTC.

V usage is TRBV4-3 and J usage is TRBJ2-3; 8 bases fit TRBD2. The V gene's germline CDR1 is LGHNA and CDR2 YSLEER. The CDR3 loop spans 17 amino acids. The J segment lost 3 bases and the V segment lost 1 base, leaving 9 bases of the junction unmatched. CDR3 region: CASSQVLRGAGTDTQYF. The CDR3 DNA reads TGCGCCAGCAGCCAAGTGCTGCGGGGGGCTGGGACAGATACGCAGTATTTT.

This sequence joins TRBV6-1 and TRBJ2-1, with a tentative D call TRBD1 (6 bases). The CDR3 spans 14 residues. Germline lookup yields CDR1 MNHNS and CDR2 SASEGT. V lost 5 bases and J lost 5, with 13 bases in between. The CDR3: CASSLTGSNNEQFF. The DNA for the CDR3 is TGTGCCAGCAGTCTTACAGGGTCTAACAATGAGCAGTTCTTC.

V usage is TRBV4-1 and J usage is TRBJ1-1; 7 positions agree with TRBD1. The CDR3 sequence is 14 residues long. Germline lookup yields CDR1 MGHRA and CDR2 YSYEKL. With 4 bases clipped from V and 1 base from J, the junction kept 3 bases outside the gene matches. The CDR3 loop is CASSLRDRNTEAFF. DNA of the CDR3: TGCGCCAGCAGCCTACGGGACAGGAACACTGAAGCTTTCTTT.

This clone was counted between two and nine times. The rearrangement links TRBV27 to TRBJ1-5; the D gene is possibly TRBD1 (5 bases). In germline, CDR1 is MNHEY, CDR2 SMNVEV (reference sequence). The germline V and J ends were trimmed by 1 base and 0 bases, with 10 bases remaining between them. CDR3 length: 16 amino acids. The CDR3 region is CASSLFGGYSNQPQHF. In DNA form, the CDR3 reads TGTGCCAGCAGTTTATTCGGGGGGTATAGCAATCAGCCCCAGCATTTT.

The CDR3 sequence: CASSGQGGTEAFF. The CDR3 DNA reads TGTGCCAGCAGCGGACAGGGAGGCACTGAAGCTTTCTTT. This sequence joins TRBV7-6 and TRBJ1-1, with 8 bases aligning to TRBD1. V lost 5 bases to trimming and J lost 4 bases; unmatched junction nucleotides: 3. Germline CDR1 is SGHVS and CDR2 is FNYEAQ. The CDR3 contains 13 residues.

V gene TRBV5-8 combines with J gene TRBJ2-5, with 7 nucleotides matching TRBD1. Germline CDR1 and CDR2: SGHTS and YDEGEE. With V trimmed by 6 bases and J by 4 bases, 3 bases remained unmatched. CDR3 length: 12 amino acids. CDR3 sequence: CASIYRGETQYF. DNA for the CDR3: TGTGCCAGCATCTACAGGGGAGAGACCCAGTACTTC.

V is TRBV4-3 and J is TRBJ1-2; 8 positions agree with TRBD1. The germline CDR1 and CDR2 sequences are LGHNA and YSLEER. The CDR3 runs to 15 residues. With 1 base clipped from V and 8 bases from J, the junction kept 9 bases outside the gene matches. Here the CDR3 reads CASSQGTGGKRGYTF. The CDR3 DNA sequence: TGCGCCAGCAGCCAAGGAACAGGGGGAAAGAGAGGCTACACCTTC.

The chain couples TRBV5-5 to TRBJ2-3; no firm D call. Per the germline V gene, CDR1 is SGHKS and CDR2 is YYEKEE (reference sequence). V was clipped by 0 bases and J by 5 bases, with 10 bases between them. CDR3 length: 14 amino acids. The CDR3 protein is CASSLALPGDTQYF. DNA of the CDR3: TGTGCCAGCAGCTTGGCGCTCCCCGGAGATACGCAGTATTTT.

This chain links TRBV10-3 with TRBJ2-5; the D gene is possibly TRBD1 (5 bases). The germline V gene encodes CDR1 ENHRY and CDR2 SYGVKD. The CDR3 sequence is 13 residues long. V lost 4 bases, J lost 3 bases, and 9 bases lay in between. For the CDR3, the DNA is TGTGCCATCAGTGCAGGGAAGGAAGAGACCCAGTACTTC. This gives the protein CAISAGKEETQYF.

This clone was detected only once. The rearrangement uses TRBV10-3 and TRBJ2-2; TRBD1 matches at 8 bases. This CDR3 contains 15 residues. With V trimmed by 4 bases and J by 0 bases, 1 base remained unmatched. CDR1 is ENHRY, CDR2 SYGVKD, per germline. CDR3 DNA: TGTGCCATCAGTGCGGGACAGGCGAACACCGGGGAGCTGTTTTTT. Protein sequence: CAISAGQANTGELFF.

The chain carries TRBV5-6 and TRBJ2-7; the D is unclear. Trimming shortened V by 2 bases and J by 4 bases, and 7 bases separated the two germline ends. This CDR3 is 12 amino acids long. Germline CDR1 SGHDT, CDR2 YYEEEE. CDR3 residues: CASSFVGYEQYF. For the CDR3, the DNA is TGTGCCAGCAGCTTCGTCGGGTACGAGCAGTACTTC.

The V and J genes are TRBV4-3 and TRBJ2-3, with 9 bases that match TRBD2. The CDR3 has 16 amino acids. The germline gives CDR1 LGHNA, CDR2 YSLEER. The trim removed 1 base at V and 2 bases at J, leaving 4 bases unmatched. CDR3 protein: CASSQGRGGVTDTQYF. CDR3 bases: TGCGCCAGCAGCCAAGGGCGGGGGGGAGTCACAGATACGCAGTATTTT.

The chain links TRBV6-6 to TRBJ2-7, with D possibly TRBD2 on 5 matching bases. The CDR3 contains 13 residues. V was shortened by 9 bases and J by 2 bases, with 14 bases between the two germline ends. CDR1 and CDR2 (germline): MNHNY, SVGAGI (reference sequence). The CDR3 nucleotides read TGTGCCAGTAGCGACGGGAACCCCTACGAGCAGTACTTC. Residues: CASSDGNPYEQYF.

V is TRBV18 and J is TRBJ2-6; D may be TRBD1 (5 bases). The CDR3 runs to 15 residues. The V gene lost 3 bases and the J gene lost 4 bases, with 10 bases spanning the gap. The germline CDR1 and CDR2 sequences are KGHSH and LQKENI. This CDR3 is CASSPDRSGANVLTF. The CDR3 DNA sequence: TGTGCCAGCTCACCCGACAGATCCGGGGCCAACGTCCTGACTTTC.

V gene TRBV7-2 combines with J gene TRBJ2-3; TRBD2 aligns across 7 bases. V shed 5 bases and J 0 bases; nucleotides not matched to a gene: 11. Germline CDR1 SGHTA, CDR2 FQGNSA. The CDR3 has 17 amino acids. The CDR3 spells CASSRSVSGASTDTQYF. In DNA form, the CDR3 reads TGTGCCAGCAGCCGATCCGTGAGCGGGGCTAGCACAGATACGCAGTATTTT.

The V gene is TRBV19, the J gene TRBJ2-2, with 7 bases lining up with TRBD1. Losses at the gene ends were 4 bases for V and 5 bases for J; bases not matched to a gene: 4. This CDR3 spans 14 amino acids. Germline V gene sequence: CDR1 LNHDA, CDR2 SQIVND (reference sequence). The CDR3 bases are TGTGCCAGTAGTAAACAGGGGTGGACCGGGGAGCTGTTTTTT. Its protein product is CASSKQGWTGELFF. Combining the CDR3 with reference TRBV19 and TRBJ2-2 gives the whole variable domain DGGITQSPKYLFRKEGQNVTLSCEQNLNHDAMYWYRQDPGQGLRLIYYSQIVNDFQKGDIAEGYSVSREKKESFPLTVTSAQKNPTAFYLCASSKQGWTGELFFGEGSRLTVL.

V gene TRBV5-1 combines with J gene TRBJ2-3, with 12 bases lining up with TRBD2. Germline CDR1 reads SGHRS; CDR2 reads YFSETQ. This CDR3 region has 16 residues. V shed 2 bases and J 3 bases; nucleotides not matched to a gene: 4. The DNA of the CDR3 is TGCGCCAGCAGCTTTCGGACTAGCGGGGTTACAGATACGCAGTATTTT. Encoded protein: CASSFRTSGVTDTQYF.

This clone was observed a few times. The chain carries TRBV19 and TRBJ1-2; TRBD1 is a possible D gene (6 bases). CDR3 length: 15 residues. Germline CDR1 is LNHDA and CDR2 is SQIVND (reference sequence). Trimming pared 5 bases from V and 4 bases from J, leaving 17 bases between. The CDR3 loop reads CASSVQGSGGYGYTF. For the CDR3, the DNA is TGTGCCAGTAGTGTCCAGGGGAGCGGTGGCTATGGCTACACCTTC.

In this sample, this clone is medium-sized. The chain has TRBV23-1 and TRBJ1-3, with unresolved D. TRBV23-1 counts as an open reading frame of uncertain function. With 0 bases removed from V and 0 bases from J, the gap between germline ends came to 18 bases. This CDR3 region has 19 residues. This CDR3 reads CASSQSNCGRESSGNTIYF. The DNA for the CDR3 is TGCGCCAGCAGTCAATCGAATTGTGGGAGGGAGAGCTCTGGAAACACCATATATTTT.

This clone was counted between two and nine times. V and J are TRBV5-1 and TRBJ2-3; 13 bases fit TRBD2. The V and J ends lost 2 bases and 1 base, in that order; junction bases with no gene match: 4. Germline V gene lookup returns CDR1 SGHRS and CDR2 YFSETQ. The CDR3 contains 17 residues. This CDR3 reads CASSFPGTSGGTDTQYF. DNA of the CDR3: TGCGCCAGCAGCTTCCCCGGGACTAGCGGGGGCACAGATACGCAGTATTTT.

The chain is built from TRBV7-8 and TRBJ1-5; TRBD1 is a possible D gene (5 bases). Looked up from germline, CDR1 is SGHVS and CDR2 is FQNEAQ. This CDR3 spans 16 amino acids. Trimming pared 1 base from V and 9 bases from J, leaving 19 bases between. The CDR3 loop reads CASSLGSLGGGRPQHF. The DNA for the CDR3 is TGTGCCAGCAGCTTAGGGTCCCTCGGGGGGGGGAGGCCCCAGCATTTT.

This clone came up a few times. The V call is TRBV6-1, the J call TRBJ1-6; 9 bases are shared with TRBD1. Losses at the gene ends were 6 bases for V and 5 bases for J; bases not matched to a gene: 5. Germline lookup yields CDR1 MNHNS and CDR2 SASEGT. There are 15 residues in the CDR3. CDR3 sequence: CASRLTGGDNSPLHF. The CDR3 DNA follows: TGTGCCAGCAGACTAACAGGGGGCGATAATTCACCCCTCCACTTT.